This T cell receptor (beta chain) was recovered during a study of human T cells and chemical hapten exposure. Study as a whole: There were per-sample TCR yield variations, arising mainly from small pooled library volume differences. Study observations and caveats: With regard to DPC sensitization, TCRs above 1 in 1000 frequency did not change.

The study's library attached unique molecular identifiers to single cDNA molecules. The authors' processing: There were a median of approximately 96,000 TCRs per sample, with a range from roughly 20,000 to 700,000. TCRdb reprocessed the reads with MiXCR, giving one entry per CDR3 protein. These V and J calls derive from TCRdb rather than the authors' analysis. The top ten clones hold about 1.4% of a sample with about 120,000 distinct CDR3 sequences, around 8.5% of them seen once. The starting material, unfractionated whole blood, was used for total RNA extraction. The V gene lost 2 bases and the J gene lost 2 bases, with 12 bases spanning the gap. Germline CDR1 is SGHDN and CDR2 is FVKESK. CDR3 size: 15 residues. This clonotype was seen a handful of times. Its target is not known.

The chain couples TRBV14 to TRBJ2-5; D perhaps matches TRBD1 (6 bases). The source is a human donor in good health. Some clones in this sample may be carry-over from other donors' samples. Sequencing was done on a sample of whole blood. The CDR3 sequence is CASSQIDRQQETQYF. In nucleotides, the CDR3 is TGTGCCAGCAGCCAAATAGACAGGCAGCAAGAGACCCAGTACTTC.